This T cell receptor beta chain was sequenced in a study of cytomegalovirus exposure and HLA in healthy donors (dated by TCRdb to about 2017). Turning to the overall study: An earlier analysis of about 560 of the donors reported 250 to 350 Gb of sequence data and 95 million to 140 million unique TCR beta sequences obtained from about 180 million T cells. Using immunosequencing, the study profiled T cell repertoires from 550 to 750 subjects and related those repertoires to cytomegalovirus serostatus. An early release covering 500 to 750 HLA-typed donors comprised about 300 gigabases of sequencing data and around 80 million unique TCR sequences. The aim of the study was to test whether cataloging public T cell receptors could identify signatures of past pathogen exposure. Roughly 5 DR-DQ haplotypes were treated as single units for association and clustering because of strong linkage in the cohort. The genetic ancestry cluster associated with self-reported Caucasian donors included approximately 85% of the 300 to 400 genotyped donors. A later analysis re-examined previously published TCR beta repertoires from just over 650 donors and added high-resolution HLA genotyping to investigate patterns of TCR occurrence. To decide whether each TCR beta V gene segment behaved as functional or pseudogenic, an earlier analysis of some 570 of the donors relied on high-throughput TCR beta sequencing. Alongside the repertoire data, information on donor age, sex, ethnicity and CMV serostatus was compiled. The study combined high-throughput TCR immunosequencing, statistical association of individual TCRs with disease status, and machine learning to predict cytomegalovirus infection status. HLA typing covered class I and class II loci at four-digit resolution. Typing coverage varied by locus: roughly 629-630 donors for A, B, C, DRB1 and DQB1; approximately 500 for DQA1; approximately 570 for DPA1; roughly 450 for DPB1. Every repertoire in the discovery cohort had been generated on one and the same sequencing platform. Rather than drawing on any new phenotypic data, the later analysis identified candidate immune exposures from TCR beta sequences and the way those sequences occurred across donors. A separate validation cohort of 100 to 150 different subjects was used in addition to the roughly 670-subject first cohort. Across under 500 genotyped donors of the cohort, an average of about 250,000 unique TCR beta nucleotide sequences per donor were sequenced, and roughly 17% of those sequences were non-productive. A later genetic analysis used genome-wide SNP genotypes for about three fifths of the 666 donors, treating that subset as a discovery cohort.

Concerning this clone itself: Its antigen is still unknown. Base qualities were left out, and no much larger clone turns up one base away.

Trimming takes 4 bases from V and 3 bases from J, and the germline ends sit 7 bases apart. The CDR3 measures 12 amino acids from cysteine to phenylalanine. Only the CDR3 portion is preserved as DNA: 36 bases, with reading frame beginning at the first base. Taken from the germline V gene (reference sequence), the CDR1 and CDR2 loops are SGHNT and YYREEE. Preparation of the library involved the immunoSEQ multiplex PCR assay. A mixture of 60 forward primers for TCR Vbeta segments and 13 reverse primers for TCR Jbeta segments was used in the multiplex PCR. A multiplex PCR assay on genomic DNA amplified the CDR3 region of rearranged TCR beta genes. On the Illumina HiSeq System, the amplified TCR beta libraries were sequenced as 87-base-pair reads. The source study handled its data this way. A later analysis tallied 80 million to 95 million unique TCR beta chains across the approximately 670 repertoires, and some 12 million of those chains were shared by two or more donors. A nearest-neighbor algorithm error-corrected the raw reads and collapsed the reads into unique sequences, merging closely related sequences to remove PCR and sequencing errors. V, D and J gene segments were assigned by aligning CDR3 sequences to IMGT reference sequences. For a sequence to be retained, a match of at least six nucleotides was required to both a V gene segment and a J gene segment. A rearrangement was called productive if the CDR3 had no stop codons and remained in frame with V and J, and every other rearrangement was called non-productive. Following IMGT convention, CDR3 was defined as the stretch from the second conserved V-encoded cysteine up to the conserved J-encoded phenylalanine. The earlier analysis of some 600 of the donors excluded sequences that lacked an unambiguous match to a single V gene segment. In an earlier analysis of about 590 of the donors, a V segment was called functional when productive rearrangements were above 56.7%, and segregating when the standard deviation between donors exceeded 5%. A statistical classification framework was built for diagnosing cytomegalovirus status from the catalog of TCR beta chain sequences. In a later analysis, V and J genes were assigned by comparing TCR nucleotide sequences against IMGT/GENE-DB human TR gene sequences. A later analysis assigned CDR3 sequences and most-parsimonious VDJ recombination scenarios with the TCRdist pipeline. In a later analysis, each TCR beta chain was defined by its CDR3 amino acid sequence together with its V-gene family, and reads lacking a unique V-gene family were excluded. A later analysis removed nearly 600 highly shared, low-generation-probability nucleotide sequences to deal with suspected cross-contamination and a sequencing artifact. In a later analysis, a clonal expansion index was calculated for each public chain from normalized within-repertoire ranks of inferred template counts. Generation probabilities in a later analysis came from a VDJ recombination model fitted to out-of-frame rearrangements, and those results were checked against IGoR. A later analysis scored TCR-TCR, TCR-HLA and TCR-CMV co-occurrence with hypergeometric tests, applying a repertoire-size bias correction to TCR pairs. To estimate false discovery rates, a later analysis permuted the HLA or CMV assignments 20 times. In a later analysis, co-occurring TCRs were grouped using DBSCAN, and TCRdist sequence similarity was added for clustering within HLA-allele-positive subsets. For co-occurrence clustering, repertoires with fewer than 30,000 or more than 120,000 public chains were excluded, along with roughly 5 repertoires with anomalous nucleotide sharing. TCRdb holds this immuneACCESS table with in-frame rearrangements only. Some clones are missing; in checked studies, unresolved V genes explain under half, and the rest has no known cause. From that table come the V and J calls and clone size; the DNA was used to work out D and trimming. In this sample the table shows 150,000 to 200,000 clones, 70% to 85% of which occur a single time. Of the sample, around 4.8% falls within the top ten clones.

The study at large found these results: According to the authors, the approach could potentially be generalized to other disease states and immunological phenotypes. In a later analysis, TCR association rates were found to vary across HLA loci, with the most associated TCRs seen for DRB1 alleles and the fewest for HLA-C alleles. Presence/absence analyses assumed roughly uniform sequencing depth across donors, an assumption that may not hold. About 17 rarely observed V segments, including chromosome 9 orphons, were excluded from the earlier analysis of about 500 of the donors because counts were too low. Immune exposure information for the cohort was limited to CMV serostatus. When HLA alleles, especially DR and DQ, strongly co-occurred, attributing TCR associations to individual alleles was difficult. Most TCR sequences were observed very rarely across donors, whereas some public TCRs were present in many individuals. In both the original and validation cohorts, the classifier was reported to diagnose cytomegalovirus status with high specificity and sensitivity. In a later genetic analysis, fewer N-insertions in productive TCRs were reported among donors in an Asian-associated ancestry cluster than the approximately 710-donor mean. Most CMV-associated TCR beta chains appeared to be HLA-restricted in a later analysis, and the HLA associations seemed to be driven largely by CMV exposure. In vitro tests confirmed that a few of the cytomegalovirus-associated TCR beta chains recognize cytomegalovirus antigens. Some IMGT-functional V segments, including TRBV6-2 and TRBV6-3, could not be told apart with the 87-base-pair reads, so those segments were excluded. In this cohort, only TCR beta chains were sequenced, and detectable features were limited by the absence of alpha or paired-chain data. A later analysis found that HLA-associated TCR beta chains were more clonally expanded and had lower generation probabilities than equally common non-associated chains. In a later genetic analysis, a missense DCLRE1C variant was associated with V-gene and J-gene trimming of TCR beta chains, and the association was replicated in an independent cohort. Linkage disequilibrium might explain the correlated functional status among segregating V segments, but an unknown experimental factor could not be ruled out. Several of the top co-occurrence clusters appeared to be linked to parvovirus B19, influenza, CMV and Epstein-Barr virus, according to a later analysis. A further reported finding was that TCR beta sequences accurately predicted the HLA-A and HLA-B alleles for most subjects in the first cohort. HLA typing was unavailable for some donors at each locus, so association tests used only the typed subset. In the study, roughly 160 TCR beta chains were listed as associated with cytomegalovirus. The sequencing pipeline was judged likely to have produced a cluster of highly shared sequence variants as a technical artifact. Broadly in line with IMGT annotations, most TCR beta V segments showed up in productive rearrangements about 90% or about 30% of the time in an earlier analysis of several hundred of the donors. At a false discovery rate of 0.05, a later analysis linked about 16,000 TCR beta sequences to specific HLA alleles.

The cohort was made up of around 720 healthy bone marrow donors. At the time of sampling, all cohort members were nominally healthy, though unrecorded immune exposures were likely present. The donor was CMV seropositive and was included in the group of 270 or so seropositive cohort members. Every donor gave a peripheral blood sample, and the peripheral blood mononuclear cells from that sample were used for TCR beta sequencing. The Qiagen DNeasy Blood Extraction Kit was used to extract genomic DNA from the blood cell samples. The chain uses TRBV5-4 and TRBJ2-5; TRBD1 might be the D gene, on 5 matching bases. The source of this sequence is a woman between 25 and 40 years old in good health and CMV-seropositive. Sequenced: PBMCs. The CDR3 amino acid sequence is: CASSTREETQYF. The nucleotides are TGTGCCAGCAGCACCAGGGAAGAGACCCAGTACTTC.